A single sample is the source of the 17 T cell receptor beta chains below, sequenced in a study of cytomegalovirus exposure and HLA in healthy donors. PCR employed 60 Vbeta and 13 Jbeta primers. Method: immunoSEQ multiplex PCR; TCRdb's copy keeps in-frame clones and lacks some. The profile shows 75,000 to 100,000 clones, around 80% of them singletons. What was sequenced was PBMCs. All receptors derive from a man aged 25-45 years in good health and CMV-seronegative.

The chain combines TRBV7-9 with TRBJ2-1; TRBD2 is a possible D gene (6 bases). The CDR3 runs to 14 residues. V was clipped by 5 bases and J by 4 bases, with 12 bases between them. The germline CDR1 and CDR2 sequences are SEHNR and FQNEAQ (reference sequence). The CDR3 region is CASSRGLPYNEQFF. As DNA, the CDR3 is TGTGCCAGCAGCCGGGGACTCCCTTACAATGAGCAGTTCTTC.

CDR3: CASSWQDPYEQYF. The CDR3 nucleotides read TGTGCCAGCAGCTGGCAGGATCCCTACGAGCAGTACTTC. This chain uses TRBV7-9 with TRBJ2-7; D call uncertain. The CDR3 runs 13 residues. Trimming removed 4 bases from V and 2 bases from J, with 9 bases in between. CDR1 and CDR2 from the germline V gene are SEHNR and FQNEAQ (reference sequence). Full variable domain (outside the CDR3, taken from reference TRBV7-9 and TRBJ2-7): DTGVSQNPRHKITKRGQNVTFRCDPISEHNRLYWYRQTLGQGPEFLTYFQNEAQLEKSRLLSDRFSAERPKGSFSTLEIQRTEQGDSAMYLCASSWQDPYEQYFGPGTRLTVT.

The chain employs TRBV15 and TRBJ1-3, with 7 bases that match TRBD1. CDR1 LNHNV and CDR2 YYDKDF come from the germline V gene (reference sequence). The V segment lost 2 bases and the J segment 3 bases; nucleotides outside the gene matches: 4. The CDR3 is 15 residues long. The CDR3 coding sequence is TGTGCCACCAGCAGAAAGGGGGCGCTTGGAAACACCATATATTTT. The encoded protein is CATSRKGALGNTIYF. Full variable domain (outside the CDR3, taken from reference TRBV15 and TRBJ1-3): DAMVIQNPRYQVTQFGKPVTLSCSQTLNHNVMYWYQQKSSQAPKLLFHYYDKDFNNEADTPDNFQSRRPNTSFCFLDIRSPGLGDTAMYLCATSRKGALGNTIYFGEGSWLTVV.

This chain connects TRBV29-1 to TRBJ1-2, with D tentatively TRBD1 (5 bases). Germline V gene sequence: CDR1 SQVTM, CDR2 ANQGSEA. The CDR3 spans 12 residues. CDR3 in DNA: TGCAGAGCAGGGTTTAGTGACTATGGCTACACCTTC. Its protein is CRAGFSDYGYTF.

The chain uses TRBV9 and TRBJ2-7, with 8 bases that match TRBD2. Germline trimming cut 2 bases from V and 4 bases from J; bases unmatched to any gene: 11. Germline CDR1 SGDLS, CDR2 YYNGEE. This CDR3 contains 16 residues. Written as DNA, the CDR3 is TGTGCCAGCAGCGTGGGATCGGGGGGGCCTCTATACGAGCAGTACTTC. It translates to CASSVGSGGPLYEQYF.

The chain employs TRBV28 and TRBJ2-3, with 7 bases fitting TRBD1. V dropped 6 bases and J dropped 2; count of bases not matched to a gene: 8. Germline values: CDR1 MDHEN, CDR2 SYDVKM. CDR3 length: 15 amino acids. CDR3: CASSLRGRATDTQYF. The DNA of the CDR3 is TGTGCCAGCAGCCTTAGGGGGCGGGCCACAGATACGCAGTATTTT.

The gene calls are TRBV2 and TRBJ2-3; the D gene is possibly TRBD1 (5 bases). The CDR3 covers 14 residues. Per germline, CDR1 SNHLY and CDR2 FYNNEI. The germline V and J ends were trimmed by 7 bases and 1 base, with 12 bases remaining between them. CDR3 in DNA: TGTGCCAGCATCATGGAAGGGGGCACAGATACGCAGTATTTT. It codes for CASIMEGGTDTQYF.

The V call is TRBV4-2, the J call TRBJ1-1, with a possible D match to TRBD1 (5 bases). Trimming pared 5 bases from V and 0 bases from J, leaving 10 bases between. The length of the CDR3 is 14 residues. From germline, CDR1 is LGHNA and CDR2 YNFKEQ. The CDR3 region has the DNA TGTGCCAGCAGCTCCGACAGCTTGAACACTGAAGCTTTCTTT. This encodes CASSSDSLNTEAFF.

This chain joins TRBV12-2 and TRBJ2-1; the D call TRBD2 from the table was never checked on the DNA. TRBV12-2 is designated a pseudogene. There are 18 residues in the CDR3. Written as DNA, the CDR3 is TGTGCAAGATCGCTTATTGGATTTTGCCCGGGAAGGGTAAATGAGCAGTTCTTC. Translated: CARSLIGFCPGRVNEQFF.

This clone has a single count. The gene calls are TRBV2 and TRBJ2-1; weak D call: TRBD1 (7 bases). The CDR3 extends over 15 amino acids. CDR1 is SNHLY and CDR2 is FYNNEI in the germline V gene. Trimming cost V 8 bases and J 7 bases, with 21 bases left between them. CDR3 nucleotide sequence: TGTGCCAGCTGGGCTGACAGGGCGGCGGGGAATGAGCAGTTCTTC. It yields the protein CASWADRAAGNEQFF.

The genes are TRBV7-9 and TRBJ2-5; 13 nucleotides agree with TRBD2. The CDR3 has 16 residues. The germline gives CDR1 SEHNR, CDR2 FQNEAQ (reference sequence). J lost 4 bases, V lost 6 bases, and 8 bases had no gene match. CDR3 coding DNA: TGTGCCAGCAGAGTACCGGGACTAGCGGGGACAGAGACCCAGTACTTC. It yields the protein CASRVPGLAGTETQYF.

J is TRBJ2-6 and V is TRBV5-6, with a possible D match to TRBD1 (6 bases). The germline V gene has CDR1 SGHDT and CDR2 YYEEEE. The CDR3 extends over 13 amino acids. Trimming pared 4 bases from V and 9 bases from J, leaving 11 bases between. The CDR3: CASSPGHRNVLTF. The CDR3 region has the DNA TGTGCCAGCAGCCCGGGACACCGCAACGTCCTGACTTTC.

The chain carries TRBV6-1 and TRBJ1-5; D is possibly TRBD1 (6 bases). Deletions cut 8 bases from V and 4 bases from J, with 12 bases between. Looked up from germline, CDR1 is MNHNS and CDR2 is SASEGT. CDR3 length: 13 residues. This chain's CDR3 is CASAGQPNQPQHF. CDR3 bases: TGTGCCAGCGCTGGACAGCCGAATCAGCCCCAGCATTTT.

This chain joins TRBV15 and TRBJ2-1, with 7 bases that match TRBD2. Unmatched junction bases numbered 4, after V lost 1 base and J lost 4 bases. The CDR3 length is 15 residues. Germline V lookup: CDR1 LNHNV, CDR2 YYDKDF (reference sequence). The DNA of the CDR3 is TGTGCCACCAGCAGAGTGTGGGAGGGGTACAATGAGCAGTTCTTC. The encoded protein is CATSRVWEGYNEQFF.

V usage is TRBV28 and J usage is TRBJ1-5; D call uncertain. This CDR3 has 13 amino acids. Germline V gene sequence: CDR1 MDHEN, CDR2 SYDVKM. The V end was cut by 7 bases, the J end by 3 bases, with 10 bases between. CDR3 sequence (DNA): TGTGCCAGCAATACACAGATCAATCAGCCCCAGCATTTT. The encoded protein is CASNTQINQPQHF.

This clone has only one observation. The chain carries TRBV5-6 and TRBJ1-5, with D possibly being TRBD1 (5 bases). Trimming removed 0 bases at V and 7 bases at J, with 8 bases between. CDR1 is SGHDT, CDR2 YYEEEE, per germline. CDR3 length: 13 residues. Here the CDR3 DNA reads TGTGCCAGCAGCTTGGCCGGGGGGCAGCCCCAGCATTTT. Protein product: CASSLAGGQPQHF.

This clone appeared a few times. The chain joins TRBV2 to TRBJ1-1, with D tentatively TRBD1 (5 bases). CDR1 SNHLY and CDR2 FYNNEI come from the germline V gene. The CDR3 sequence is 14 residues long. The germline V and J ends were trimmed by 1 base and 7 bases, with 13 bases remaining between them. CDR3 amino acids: CASSEVKGLGEAFF. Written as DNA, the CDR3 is TGTGCCAGCAGTGAAGTAAAGGGGTTGGGTGAAGCTTTCTTT.